A single sample gave rise to the 29 T cell receptor beta chains below, sequenced in a study of T-cell reconstitution after alpha-beta-depleted transplantation in children. Unique molecular identifiers were incorporated when the TCRbeta library was constructed. TCRdb re-called the PCR reads with MiXCR, one entry per CDR3 protein. The table includes hundreds of thousands of distinct CDR3 sequences, roughly 15% detected once. The material sequenced was PBMCs from the stem cell graft donor, taken from the stem cell graft. Every receptor here comes from a human donor who donated a stem cell graft to a child with acute myeloid leukemia.

This clonotype has a count of ten or more. The chain combines TRBV7-2 with TRBJ1-3; D uncertain. V was cut by 0 bases and J by 0 bases, with 6 bases left in between. Germline CDR1 and CDR2: SGHTA and FQGNSA. This CDR3 has 15 amino acids. The DNA for the CDR3 is TGTGCCAGCAGCTTAGCCGCCAGCTCTGGAAACACCATATATTTT. Residues: CASSLAASSGNTIYF.

Regarding this clonotype: A read error may explain this, as a much larger clone is one base away. This chain connects TRBV20-1 to TRBJ2-3; D assignment may be TRBD1 or TRBD2 (6 bases each). CDR1 and CDR2 from the germline V gene are DFQATT and SNEGSKA (reference sequence). The CDR3 is 19 residues long. Here the CDR3 DNA reads TGCTGTGCTAGAGATGATTTTTCGAACGGGGGCCCTAGCACAGATACGCAGTATTTT. Translating gives CCARDDFSNGGPSTDTQYF.

This clonotype was counted many times. V gene TRBV5-6 combines with J gene TRBJ2-7, with TRBD1 identical over 10 bases. The germline CDR1 and CDR2 sequences are SGHDT and YYEEEE. CDR3 length equals 12 residues. Unmatched junction bases numbered 3, after V lost 7 bases and J lost 5 bases. The CDR3 nucleotides read TGTGCCAGCGGGGACAGGGGACACGAGCAGTACGTC. It specifies CASGDRGHEQYV.

V and J are TRBV4-2 and TRBJ2-1; D remains unclear. This CDR3 has 13 residues. In germline, CDR1 is LGHNA, CDR2 YNFKEQ. The germline V and J ends were trimmed by 1 base and 8 bases, with 9 bases remaining between them. DNA of the CDR3: TGTGCCAGCAGCCAAGTACTAACCTATGAGCAGTTCTTC. Translated, it gives CASSQVLTYEQFF.

This clonotype occurred a few times. J is TRBJ2-1 and V is TRBV6-1; D not resolved. Germline-derived CDR1 and CDR2 are MNHNS and SASEGT. The CDR3 has 15 residues. V dropped 6 bases and J dropped 4 bases, with 16 bases sitting between them. The CDR3 loop is CASSFDVQRYNEQFF. CDR3 bases: TGTGCCAGCAGCTTCGACGTACAGAGGTACAATGAGCAGTTCTTC.

The J gene is TRBJ2-7, the V gene TRBV7-2, with D unclear. Germline CDR1 SGHTA, CDR2 FQGNSA. The CDR3 is 13 amino acids. V gave up 3 bases and J gave up 2 bases, with 8 bases separating them. The DNA for the CDR3 is TGTGCCAGCAGCTTCGTTGGGCCCTACGAGCAGTACTTC. This translates into CASSFVGPYEQYF.

V and J are TRBV11-1 and TRBJ2-6; a possible D gene is TRBD1 (6 bases). The V end lost 1 base, the J end lost 0 bases, and 13 bases lay between the germline ends. The CDR3 covers 18 residues. The germline gives CDR1 SGHAT, CDR2 FQDESV (reference sequence). The DNA of the CDR3 is TGTGCCAGCAGCTTAGGGGCAGGGGATCCCTCTGGGGCCAACGTCCTGACTTTC. Translating gives CASSLGAGDPSGANVLTF.

This clonotype has just a few counts. The chain recombines TRBV24-1 with TRBJ2-4; D not resolved. CDR3 length equals 12 residues. V lost 6 bases and J lost 8, with 10 bases in between. The germline V gene encodes CDR1 KGHDR and CDR2 SFDVKD. The CDR3 DNA follows: TGTGCCACCAGTATGGGTTCGGACATTCAGTACTTC. Its protein is CATSMGSDIQYF.

This clonotype was observed at least ten times. The J gene is TRBJ2-7, the V gene TRBV7-3, with 9 bases aligning to TRBD1. J was trimmed by 5 bases and V by 5 bases; bases with no gene match: 7. The CDR3 is 14 amino acids. CDR1 is SGHTA, CDR2 FQGTGA, per germline. This chain's CDR3 is CASSPGQGHNEQYF. Written as DNA, the CDR3 is TGTGCCAGCAGCCCGGGACAGGGTCACAACGAGCAGTACTTC.

This clonotype has just a few counts. The chain has TRBV4-1 and TRBJ2-5, with D perhaps TRBD2 (7 bases). This CDR3 contains 15 residues. V dropped 3 bases and J dropped 0 bases, with 11 bases sitting between them. The germline CDR1 and CDR2 sequences are MGHRA and YSYEKL. Here the CDR3 reads CASSQGGGYQETQYF. CDR3 nucleotides: TGCGCCAGCAGCCAGGGAGGGGGGTACCAAGAGACCCAGTACTTC.

DNA of the CDR3: TGTGCCAGCACCCCGAGGTATAATATTAACGAGCAGTACTTC. Residues: CASTPRYNINEQYF. The rearrangement uses TRBV6-5 and TRBJ2-7; D gene ambiguous. V was cut by 7 bases and J by 5 bases, with 18 bases left in between. The CDR3 is made up of 14 amino acids. The germline V gene encodes CDR1 MNHEY and CDR2 SVGAGI.

The chain links TRBV5-1 to TRBJ2-1, with D possibly being TRBD1 (8 bases). Per the germline V gene, CDR1 is SGHRS and CDR2 is YFSETQ. This CDR3 has 14 amino acids. Trimming pared 4 bases from V and 10 bases from J, leaving 18 bases between. CDR3 amino acids: CASSPGQGGPEQFF. The CDR3 DNA is TGCGCCAGCAGCCCCGGACAGGGAGGGCCAGAGCAGTTCTTC.

V usage is TRBV5-6 and J usage is TRBJ2-1; 9 bases agree with TRBD1. The CDR3 has 17 residues. J was trimmed by 9 bases and V by 3 bases; bases with no gene match: 16. Per the germline V gene, CDR1 is SGHDT and CDR2 is YYEEEE. The CDR3 DNA follows: TGTGCCAGCAGCTCCTTCCGTGGACAGGGGATAGGTGGTGAGCAGTTCTTC. Protein product: CASSSFRGQGIGGEQFF.

In its sample, this clonotype was seen once. The chain employs TRBV7-2 and TRBJ1-4, with D maybe TRBD1 (5 bases). The CDR3 has 16 amino acids. Per the germline V gene, CDR1 is SGHTA and CDR2 is FQGNSA. The V gene lost 3 bases and the J gene lost 0 bases, with 11 bases spanning the gap. The CDR3 region is CASSFGGRATNEKLFF. The CDR3 coding sequence is TGTGCCAGCAGCTTTGGGGGGAGGGCAACTAATGAAAAACTGTTTTTT.

The V and J genes are TRBV20-1 and TRBJ2-7, with TRBD1 matching 9 bases. CDR3 length: 14 residues. Trimming cost V 6 bases and J 2 bases; bases outside gene matches: 8. Germline CDR1 reads DFQATT; CDR2 reads SNEGSKA (reference sequence). The CDR3 sequence is CSAPIGDRAYEQYF. The CDR3 DNA is TGCAGTGCCCCAATAGGGGACAGGGCCTACGAGCAGTACTTC.

This clonotype appeared many times. This chain connects TRBV7-2 to TRBJ1-5; 7 bases are shared with TRBD1. Trimming removed 2 bases from V and 5 bases from J; junction bases left unmatched: 0. The germline gives CDR1 SGHTA, CDR2 FQGNSA. CDR3 length: 13 residues. The CDR3: CASSLQGDQPQHF. CDR3 nucleotides: TGTGCCAGCAGCTTACAGGGGGATCAGCCCCAGCATTTT. The full variable domain, its missing parts supplied by reference TRBV7-2 and TRBJ1-5, is GAGVSQSPSNKVTEKGKDVELRCDPISGHTALYWYRQSLGQGLEFLIYFQGNSAPDKSGLPSDRFSAERTGGSVSTLTIQRTQQEDSAVYLCASSLQGDQPQHFGDGTRLSIL.

The V and J genes are TRBV5-1 and TRBJ2-7; 7 positions agree with TRBD2. Looked up from germline, CDR1 is SGHRS and CDR2 is YFSETQ. The CDR3 length is 15 residues. J was trimmed by 3 bases and V by 0 bases; bases with no gene match: 6. CDR3 in amino acids: CASSLGSGANYEQYF. The CDR3, as DNA: TGCGCCAGCAGCTTGGGAAGCGGGGCCAACTACGAGCAGTACTTC.

This clonotype occurred a few times. This rearrangement joins TRBV10-2 to TRBJ2-3; 9 bases fit TRBD2. V lost 7 bases and J lost 0; bases outside the gene matches: 2. The germline V gene has CDR1 WSHSY and CDR2 SAAADI. The CDR3 sequence is 14 residues long. Here the CDR3 DNA reads TGCGCCAGCACGGCGGGGGGGAGCACAGATACGCAGTATTTT. This sequence encodes CASTAGGSTDTQYF.

This clonotype was detected many times. V and J are TRBV15 and TRBJ1-1, with D possibly matching TRBD1 (5 bases). With 5 bases removed from V and 1 base from J, the gap between germline ends came to 14 bases. The CDR3 extends over 15 amino acids. From germline, CDR1 is LNHNV and CDR2 YYDKDF (reference sequence). The CDR3 bases are TGTGCCACCAGCGGACGAGGGGCGGGGAACACTGAAGCTTTCTTT. Protein product: CATSGRGAGNTEAFF. Full variable domain (rest looked up from reference TRBV15 and TRBJ1-1): DAMVIQNPRYQVTQFGKPVTLSCSQTLNHNVMYWYQQKSSQAPKLLFHYYDKDFNNEADTPDNFQSRRPNTSFCFLDIRSPGLGDTAMYLCATSGRGAGNTEAFFGQGTRLTVV.

This clonotype was found many times. The genes are TRBV30 and TRBJ2-4; D tentatively fits TRBD1 or TRBD2 (5 bases each). The CDR3 consists of 17 residues. Trimming left V 0 bases short and J 6 bases short, with 21 bases between. The germline V gene encodes CDR1 GTSNPN and CDR2 SVGIG (reference sequence). CDR3 sequence (DNA): TGTGCCTGGAGTGTAGGATCACGGGACCGCGGCGGAAACATTCAGTACTTC. Translated: CAWSVGSRDRGGNIQYF.

The sample holds one count of this clonotype. Relative to the germline gene, one junction end is altered; a read error may explain this. This rearrangement joins TRBV11-1 to TRBJ2-1; D is undetermined. The CDR3 totals 12 residues. From germline, CDR1 is SGHAT and CDR2 FQDESV (reference sequence). The CDR3 sequence is CASSLTYNERFF. CDR3 coding DNA: TGTGCCAGCAGCCTGACCTACAATGAGCGGTTCTTC.

The chain is built from TRBV7-9 and TRBJ1-1; no clear D. The V gene lost 10 bases and the J gene lost 1 base, with 19 bases spanning the gap. CDR1 and CDR2 (germline): SEHNR, FQNEAQ (reference sequence). The CDR3 is 15 amino acids. The CDR3 DNA reads TGTGCCACTACCCTCCACAAAAGAGGGAACACTGAAGCTTTCTTT. This translates into CATTLHKRGNTEAFF.

This clonotype appeared a few times. The chain links TRBV20-1 to TRBJ2-2, with 10 nucleotides matching TRBD1. CDR1 and CDR2 from the germline V gene are DFQATT and SNEGSKA (reference sequence). The CDR3 is made up of 14 amino acids. Trimming took 6 bases from V and 6 from J; bases not matched to a gene: 7. CDR3 sequence: CSAPGTGAAGELFF. CDR3 sequence (DNA): TGCAGTGCCCCCGGGACAGGGGCAGCCGGGGAGCTGTTTTTT.

The chain couples TRBV12-3 or TRBV12-4 to TRBJ2-5; 8 bases map to TRBD2. Trimming removed 5 bases from V and 0 bases from J; junction bases left unmatched: 5. The length of the CDR3 is 15 residues. The CDR3 reads CASSRGGVYQETQYF. The DNA for the CDR3 is TGTGCCAGCAGTCGGGGGGGAGTGTACCAAGAGACCCAGTACTTC.

This clonotype was counted a few times. The chain employs TRBV12-3 or TRBV12-4 and TRBJ1-1; D gene uncertain. Trimming left V 1 base short and J 9 bases short, with 6 bases between. The CDR3 is 11 amino acids. Here the CDR3 reads CASSLGTQAFF. The CDR3 DNA sequence: TGTGCCAGCAGTTTAGGGACCCAAGCTTTCTTT.

This clonotype has ten or more counts. This rearrangement joins TRBV4-3 to TRBJ2-7; D uncertain. The germline V and J ends were trimmed by 4 bases and 3 bases, with 16 bases remaining between them. Germline assignment: CDR1 LGHNA and CDR2 YSLEER. The length of the CDR3 is 15 residues. The CDR3 nucleotides read TGCGCCAGCAGCCTAGAGCCGGGTTTAGGCTACGAGCAGTACTTC. Amino acids: CASSLEPGLGYEQYF.

This clonotype has a count of ten or more. The chain carries TRBV24-1 and TRBJ1-5; unclear D gene. From germline, CDR1 is KGHDR and CDR2 SFDVKD. With 4 bases removed from V and 2 bases from J, the gap between germline ends came to 11 bases. This CDR3 spans 15 amino acids. The CDR3 here is CATSDPRGGNQPQHF. CDR3 nucleotide sequence: TGTGCCACCAGTGACCCGAGAGGAGGCAATCAGCCCCAGCATTTT.

The table lists this clonotype with a few counts. The chain recombines TRBV20-1 with TRBJ1-5; TRBD1 aligns across 9 bases. The CDR3 length is 16 residues. CDR1 and CDR2 (germline): DFQATT, SNEGSKA (reference sequence). V was clipped by 4 bases and J by 2 bases; unmatched bases: 9. The CDR3, as DNA: TGCAGTGCTAACCACCGGACAGGGGATCGCAATCAGCCCCAGCATTTT. This encodes CSANHRTGDRNQPQHF.

There are many counts of this clonotype. The chain uses TRBV15 and TRBJ2-5; D remains unclear. The germline V gene encodes CDR1 LNHNV and CDR2 YYDKDF (reference sequence). This CDR3 has 14 amino acids. V lost 0 bases, J lost 5 bases, and 10 bases lay in between. CDR3 bases: TGTGCCACCAGCAGAGATAGCCAGGCGGAGACCCAGTACTTC. Its protein is CATSRDSQAETQYF.